The clone carrying this T cell receptor beta chain was found a few times. A read error may produce the germline difference seen at one junction end. The data stem from a study of tumor and adjacent non-tumor tissue in lung cancer. The library came from three nested PCR rounds adapted from ARM-PCR protocols. Each CDR3 protein gets one entry after TCRdb re-called the multiplex PCR reads with MiXCR. The repertoire has approximately 76,000 distinct CDR3 sequences, 55% to 70% of them found once; the top ten carry approximately 12%. The CDR3 length is 13 residues. Looked up from germline, CDR1 is MNHNS and CDR2 is SASEGT. No cell sorting was done before RNA was extracted from the tissue.

The V gene is TRBV6-1, the J gene TRBJ2-5; D remains unclear. Sequenced: lung tumor tissue. The TCR originated in a woman between 65 and 79 years old with non-small cell lung cancer. CDR3 sequence: CVSSTSYQETQYF. CDR3 in DNA: TGTGTCAGCAGTACATCATACCAAGAGACCCAGTACTTC.